This T cell receptor (beta chain) was observed in a study of T cell responses to AZD1222 COVID-19 vaccine. For the study at large: Pooling of second doses given at about 4 or about 12 weeks was done.

Study-level points and caveats: CD4 TCRs linked to vaccination spanned spike, dominating at 160-218 and 743-854. Every sample of the repertoires postdated the peak T cell response. After two AZD1222 doses, spike-specific TCR breadth and depth rose versus day 0.

The data were produced by immunoSEQ multiplex PCR, yet TCRdb's version contains in-frame clones alone and is incomplete. The sample yields fewer than 200,000 clones, roughly 92% seen once. The CDR3 length is 16 residues. V was shortened by 6 bases and J by 0 bases, with 16 bases between the two germline ends. Germline V CDR1 and CDR2: SNHLY, FYNNEI. A note on this clone: Its antigen is undetermined.

The chain combines TRBV2 with TRBJ2-3; D tentatively fits TRBD1 or TRBD2 (5 bases each). The sequencing here drew on peripheral blood, taken on day 0 of AZD1222 vaccination. This clonotype was sampled from an adult in good health. The CDR3, as DNA: TGTGCCAGCAGCGAACCGGGACGGACTAGCACAGATACGCAGTATTTT. Its translation is CASSEPGRTSTDTQYF.